This TCR beta chain was retrieved from a study of cytomegalovirus exposure and HLA in healthy donors. With 60 Vbeta and 13 Jbeta primers, the PCR was carried out. Using immunoSEQ multiplex PCR, the repertoire was profiled, and TCRdb retains in-frame clones only, with some absent. The sample carries 110,000 to 150,000 clones, around four fifths recorded once. General study results and limits: There were reportedly fewer N-insertions in an Asian-associated ancestry cluster than the roughly 680-donor mean, in a later analysis.

V was pared by 5 bases and J by 4 bases, with 7 bases of the junction left unmatched. The germline gives CDR1 PRHDT, CDR2 FYEKMQ (reference sequence). The CDR3 extends over 14 amino acids. As regards this clone: Its antigen is still unknown.

This clonotype was obtained from a boy aged 2 to 9 in good health and CMV-seronegative. The chain combines TRBV13 with TRBJ1-1, with 7 bases lining up with TRBD1. Source material: PBMCs. The CDR3 sequence: CASSINRGRTEAFF. DNA of the CDR3: TGTGCCAGCAGCATCAACAGGGGCCGCACTGAAGCTTTCTTT.